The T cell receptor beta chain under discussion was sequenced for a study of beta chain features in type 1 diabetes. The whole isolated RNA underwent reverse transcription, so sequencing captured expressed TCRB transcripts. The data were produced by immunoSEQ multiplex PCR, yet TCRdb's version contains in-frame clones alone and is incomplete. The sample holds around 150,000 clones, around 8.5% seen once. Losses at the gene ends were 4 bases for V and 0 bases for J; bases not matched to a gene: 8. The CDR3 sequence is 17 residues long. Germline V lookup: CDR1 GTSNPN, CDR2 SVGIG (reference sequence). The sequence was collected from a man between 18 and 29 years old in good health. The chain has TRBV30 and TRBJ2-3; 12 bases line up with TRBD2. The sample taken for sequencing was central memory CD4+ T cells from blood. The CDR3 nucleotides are TGTGCCTGGATCAAACCGGGGACTAGCGGGAGCACAGATACGCAGTATTTT. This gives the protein CAWIKPGTSGSTDTQYF.